This T cell receptor (beta chain) was recorded in a study of low-dose radiotherapy and immunotherapy resistance in tumors. Across the whole study: Each patient was administered nivolumab intravenously at 240 mg, which was a flat dose, every two weeks, along with intravenous ipilimumab at 1 mg/kg every six weeks.

Both TCRalpha and TCRbeta chains were reverse transcribed with V-gene-specific primers. Amplification of TCRs used a constant-region primer and V-primer adapter for about 19 PCR cycles. TCRdb fed the reads into MiXCR, producing one record per CDR3 protein. Here the sample spans approximately 70,000 distinct CDR3 sequences, around 31% being singletons. V was clipped by 0 bases and J by 3 bases, with 8 bases between them. CDR1 and CDR2 (germline): KGHSH, LQKENI. CDR3 length: 14 residues. This clonotype came up once. The sample's time point: before trial treatment. Every donor's regimen consisted of nivolumab, ipilimumab, aspirin, low-dose cyclophosphamide and low-dose radiotherapy. Tumors of eligible patients were advanced, solid and lacking tumor-infiltrating lymphocytes.

The receptor was derived from a female donor with ovarian cancer. Sample: PBMCs, taken before treatment. V gene TRBV18 combines with J gene TRBJ2-5; D possibly corresponds to TRBD1 (5 bases). The DNA of the CDR3 is TGTGCCAGCTCACCACCGGGGCGGAAAGAGACCCAGTACTTC. It encodes CASSPPGRKETQYF.